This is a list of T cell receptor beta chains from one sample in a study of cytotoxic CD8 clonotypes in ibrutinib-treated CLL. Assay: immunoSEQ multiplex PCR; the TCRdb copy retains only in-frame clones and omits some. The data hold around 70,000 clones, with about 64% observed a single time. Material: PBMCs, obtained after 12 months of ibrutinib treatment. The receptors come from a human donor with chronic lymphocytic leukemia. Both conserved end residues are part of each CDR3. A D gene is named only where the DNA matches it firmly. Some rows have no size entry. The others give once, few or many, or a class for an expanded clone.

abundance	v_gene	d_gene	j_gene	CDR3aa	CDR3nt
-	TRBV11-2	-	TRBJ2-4	CASSLAGTLAKNIQYF	TGTGCCAGCAGCTTAGCAGGAACACTAGCCAAAAACATTCAGTACTTC
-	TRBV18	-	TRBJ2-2	CASSPLPTANTGELFF	TGTGCCAGCTCACCACTACCAACCGCGAACACCGGGGAGCTGTTTTTT
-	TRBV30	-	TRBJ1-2	CAWSVRQNLSFF	TGTGCCTGGAGTGTACGACAGAATCTGAGCTTTTTC
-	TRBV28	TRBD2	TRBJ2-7	CASSQGLLSYEQYF	TGTGCCAGCAGTCAGGGACTACTCTCCTACGAGCAGTACTTC
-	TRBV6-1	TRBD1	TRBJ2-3	CASSEGQGPTDTQYF	TGTGCCAGCAGTGAAGGACAGGGGCCCACAGATACGCAGTATTTT
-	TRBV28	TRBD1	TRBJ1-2	CASARTGGSGYTF	TGTGCCAGCGCACGGACAGGGGGAAGTGGCTACACCTTC
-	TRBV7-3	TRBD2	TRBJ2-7	CASSSAPGLAGGGYEQYF	TGTGCCAGCAGCTCAGCACCGGGACTAGCGGGGGGAGGTTACGAGCAGTACTTC
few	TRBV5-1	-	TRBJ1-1	CASSLAQAGAEAFF	TGCGCCAGCAGCTTGGCCCAGGCCGGGGCTGAAGCTTTCTTT
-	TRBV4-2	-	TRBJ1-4	CASSQVLESREKLFF	TGTGCCAGCAGCCAAGTCTTGGAGTCGAGGGAAAAACTGTTTTTT
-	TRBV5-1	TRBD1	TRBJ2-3	CASSLGEPGQGQYF	TGCGCCAGCAGCTTGGGGGAACCGGGACAGGGGCAGTATTTT
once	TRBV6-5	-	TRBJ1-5	CASSYEGRGNQPQHF	TGTGCCAGCAGTTACGAGGGCAGGGGAAACCAGCCCCAGCATTTT
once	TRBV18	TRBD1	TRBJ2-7	CASSPVDRGAEQYF	TGTGCCAGCTCGCCCGTGGACAGGGGAGCCGAGCAGTACTTC
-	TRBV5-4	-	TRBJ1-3	CASSVGGSGNTIYF	TGTGCCAGCAGTGTGGGGGGGTCCGGAAACACCATATATTTT
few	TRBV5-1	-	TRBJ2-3	CASSLSTDTQYF	TGCGCCAGCAGCTTGAGCACAGATACGCAGTATTTT
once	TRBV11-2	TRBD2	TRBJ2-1	CASSPEGLAGAHRHEQFF	TGTGCCAGCAGCCCGGAAGGACTAGCGGGGGCCCACCGCCATGAGCAGTTCTTC
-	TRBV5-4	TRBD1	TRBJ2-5	CASSGGQGGPQETQYF	TGTGCCAGCAGCGGGGGACAGGGTGGACCCCAAGAGACCCAGTACTTC
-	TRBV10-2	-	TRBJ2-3	CASSEGLVTDTQYF	TGCGCCAGCAGTGAAGGGCTAGTTACAGATACGCAGTATTTT
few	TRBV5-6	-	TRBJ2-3	CASSLWGRVGTDTQYF	TGTGCCAGCAGCTTGTGGGGCAGGGTGGGCACAGATACGCAGTATTTT
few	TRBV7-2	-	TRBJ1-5	CASSLRRNQPQHF	TGTGCCAGCAGCCTCCGACGCAATCAGCCCCAGCATTTT
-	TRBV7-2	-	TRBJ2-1	CASSLVRPFQFF	TGTGCCAGCAGCTTAGTTCGGCCTTTTCAGTTCTTC
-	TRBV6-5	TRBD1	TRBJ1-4	CASTRDRGEKLFF	TGTGCCAGCACCCGCGACAGGGGTGAAAAACTGTTTTTT
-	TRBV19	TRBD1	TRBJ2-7	CASSATGGREQYF	TGTGCCAGTAGTGCGACAGGGGGCCGGGAGCAGTACTTC
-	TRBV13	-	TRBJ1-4	CASSLSDNEKLFF	TGTGCCAGCAGCTTAAGTGATAATGAAAAACTGTTTTTT
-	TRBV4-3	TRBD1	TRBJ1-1	CASSQGQGGMNTEAFF	TGCGCCAGCAGCCAGGGACAGGGAGGCATGAACACTGAAGCTTTCTTT
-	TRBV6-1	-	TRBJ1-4	CASSEGWGGEKLFF	TGTGCCAGCAGTGAAGGTTGGGGGGGGGAAAAACTGTTTTTT
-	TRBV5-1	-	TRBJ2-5	CASSLKETQYF	TGCGCCAGCAGCTTGAAGGAGACCCAGTACTTC
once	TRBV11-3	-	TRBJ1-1	CASSLEAGANTEAFF	TGTGCCAGCAGCTTAGAGGCGGGGGCGAACACTGAAGCTTTCTTT
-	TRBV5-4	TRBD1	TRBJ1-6	CASSTRQGVGSPLHF	TGTGCCAGCAGCACTAGACAGGGGGTGGGTTCACCCCTCCACTTT
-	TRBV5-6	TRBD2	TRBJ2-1	CASSSGTSGGEQFF	TGTGCCAGCAGCTCTGGGACTAGCGGGGGCGAGCAGTTCTTC